The 20 T cell receptor beta chains below were found in one sample sequenced in a study of blood T cells in healthy people across ages. With a J-beta primer mix and a sample-barcoded 5' primer, a second PCR ran about 7 to 12 cycles. In TCRdb, the 5' RACE reads were re-called with MiXCR into one record per CDR3 protein. This sample carries 1.2 million to 1.5 million distinct CDR3 sequences, about 40% of them seen once, and the ten largest clones take 7.9%. The source material was blood. These receptor sequences come from a woman under 30 in good health.

The J gene is TRBJ2-5, the V gene TRBV6-2 or TRBV6-3; D gene uncertain. The CDR3 spans 13 residues. Trimming took 5 bases from V and 11 from J, leaving 18 bases between them. Germline V gives CDR1 MNHEY, CDR2 SVGEGT. The CDR3 bases are TGTGCCAGCAGTGTCGACTGGTACAATGAGCAGTACTTC. Its protein product is CASSVDWYNEQYF.

V and J are TRBV18 and TRBJ2-2; the D gene is possibly TRBD1 (5 bases). The CDR3 runs to 16 residues. The V gene's germline CDR1 is KGHSH and CDR2 LQKENI. V lost 0 bases to trimming and J lost 1 base, with 9 bases between them. This CDR3 is CASSPPITGNTGELFF. The CDR3 nucleotides are TGTGCCAGCTCACCACCCATCACAGGGAACACCGGGGAGCTGTTTTTT.

This clonotype was picked up a small number of times. The chain carries TRBV20-1 and TRBJ2-1, with D unclear. The CDR3 length is 14 residues. CDR1 is DFQATT and CDR2 is SNEGSKA in the germline V gene (reference sequence). The germline V and J ends were trimmed by 3 bases and 0 bases, with 9 bases remaining between them. The CDR3 region has the DNA TGCAGTGCTAGGTTAGAGTTCTCCTACAATGAGCAGTTCTTC. Translated: CSARLEFSYNEQFF.

There are a few counts of this clonotype. This chain joins TRBV7-9 and TRBJ2-3; 9 bases map to TRBD2. From germline, CDR1 is SEHNR and CDR2 FQNEAQ (reference sequence). This CDR3 is 16 amino acids long. J lost 2 bases, V lost 5 bases, and 8 bases had no gene match. The CDR3 DNA sequence: TGTGCCAGCAGCGCCGGACTAGCGCCTATCACAGATACGCAGTATTTT. Translation gives CASSAGLAPITDTQYF.

CDR3 in amino acids: CASSRGRPKDNEQYF. Written as DNA, the CDR3 is TGCGCCAGCAGCCGCGGGAGGCCTAAGGATAATGAGCAGTACTTC. The V call is TRBV4-1, the J call TRBJ2-7, with 8 bases that match TRBD2. CDR3 length equals 15 residues. With 4 bases clipped from V and 7 bases from J, the junction kept 12 bases outside the gene matches. Germline values: CDR1 MGHRA, CDR2 YSYEKL.

The CDR3 reads CASSFFSRKTQYF. The CDR3 DNA reads TGTGCCAGCAGTTTCTTCAGTCGGAAGACCCAGTACTTC. J is TRBJ2-5 and V is TRBV12-3 or TRBV12-4, with unresolved D. The CDR3 runs 13 residues. V shed 3 bases and J shed 6 bases, with 11 bases lying between them.

This chain joins TRBV10-3 and TRBJ2-1; D is undetermined. The CDR3 has 14 amino acids. V lost 2 bases and J 4 bases, leaving 9 bases between the germline ends. Germline values: CDR1 ENHRY, CDR2 SYGVKD. This CDR3 is CAISERTDYNEQFF. DNA for the CDR3: TGTGCCATCAGTGAGCGGACCGATTACAATGAGCAGTTCTTC.

This clonotype was counted between two and nine times. J is TRBJ1-2 and V is TRBV20-1; maybe TRBD1 (6 bases). Trimming shortened V by 4 bases and J by 8 bases, and 14 bases separated the two germline ends. There are 12 residues in the CDR3. Looked up from germline, CDR1 is DFQATT and CDR2 is SNEGSKA (reference sequence). CDR3 loop: CSAKQGNGGYTF. The CDR3 region has the DNA TGCAGTGCTAAGCAGGGGAATGGAGGCTACACCTTC.

The rearrangement joins TRBV4-2 to TRBJ2-7; TRBD1 might be the D (8 bases). Germline assignment: CDR1 LGHNA and CDR2 YNFKEQ. V lost 4 bases to trimming and J lost 2 bases, with 21 bases between them. The CDR3 runs 17 residues. The CDR3 protein is CASSRRPTGGDPYEQYF. The CDR3 DNA is TGTGCCAGCAGCCGTCGACCAACAGGGGGGGACCCCTACGAGCAGTACTTC.

The CDR3 loop is CAISDRDSTYEQYF. The CDR3, as DNA: TGTGCCATCAGCGACCGGGACAGTACCTACGAGCAGTACTTC. The chain has TRBV10-3 and TRBJ2-4, with TRBD1 matching 7 bases. The closer fit of TRBJ2-7 to the DNA end suggests the J call may be wrong. This CDR3 spans 14 amino acids. Germline CDR1 ENHRY, CDR2 SYGVKD.

This clonotype turned up a few times. This chain joins TRBV13 and TRBJ1-2; D possibly corresponds to TRBD1 (5 bases). This CDR3 has 14 amino acids. Trimming took 5 bases from V and 4 from J, leaving 14 bases between them. Germline V gene data show CDR1 as PRHDT and CDR2 as FYEKMQ (reference sequence). The DNA for the CDR3 is TGTGCCAGCAGCCCTCCGCGGGGGATCTATGGCTACACCTTC. Translated, it gives CASSPPRGIYGYTF.

This clonotype occurred a few times. The gene calls are TRBV20-1 and TRBJ2-3; D not certain. This CDR3 region has 14 residues. CDR1 DFQATT and CDR2 SNEGSKA come from the germline V gene (reference sequence). Trimming left V 6 bases short and J 3 bases short, with 16 bases between. The CDR3 DNA is TGCAGTGCCCCGCGACGCATGACGACAGATACGCAGTATTTT. It translates to CSAPRRMTTDTQYF.

This clonotype appeared a few times. The chain uses TRBV12-5 and TRBJ1-5, with TRBD1 as a possible D gene (5 bases). The CDR3 consists of 14 residues. Trimming shortened V by 6 bases and J by 2 bases, and 11 bases separated the two germline ends. From germline, CDR1 is LGHNT and CDR2 FRNRAP. The CDR3 DNA reads as TGTGCTAGTGGCCCGGACACGGGCAATCAGCCCCAGCATTTT. Protein product: CASGPDTGNQPQHF.

The table lists this clonotype with a few counts. The chain carries TRBV10-1 and TRBJ2-5; D uncertain. The CDR3 has 13 residues. Germline loops: CDR1 WNHNN, CDR2 SYGVQD (reference sequence). Trimming removed 4 bases from V and 4 bases from J, with 10 bases in between. The CDR3 loop is CASSVLRGETQYF. In DNA, the CDR3 is TGCGCCAGCAGTGTACTCAGAGGAGAGACCCAGTACTTC.

V is TRBV20-1 and J is TRBJ1-2, with 9 bases identical to TRBD1. Germline V gene lookup returns CDR1 DFQATT and CDR2 SNEGSKA (reference sequence). Trimming removed 6 bases from V and 9 bases from J; junction bases left unmatched: 8. The CDR3 totals 12 residues. CDR3 bases: TGCAGTGCCGCGGGACAGGGTGATAGCTACACCTTC. This translates into CSAAGQGDSYTF.

The V call is TRBV5-6, the J call TRBJ1-1, with D perhaps matching TRBD1 (6 bases). CDR1 and CDR2 from the germline V gene are SGHDT and YYEEEE. The CDR3 extends over 14 amino acids. V was pared by 4 bases and J by 7 bases, with 17 bases between. CDR3 residues: CASSPRADRLEAFF. The CDR3 DNA is TGTGCCAGCAGCCCCCGGGCGGACAGACTTGAAGCTTTCTTT. The entire variable domain, with the rest obtained from reference TRBV5-6 and TRBJ1-1, is as follows: DAGVTQSPTHLIKTRGQQVTLRCSPKSGHDTVSWYQQALGQGPQFIFQYYEEEERQRGNFPDRFSGHQFPNYSSELNVNALLLGDSALYLCASSPRADRLEAFFGQGTRLTVV.

This clonotype showed up many times. The chain uses TRBV9 and TRBJ2-3; D uncertain. The germline gives CDR1 SGDLS, CDR2 YYNGEE. CDR3 length equals 13 residues. Trimming removed 4 bases at V and 3 bases at J, with 9 bases between. CDR3: CASSPRLTDTQYF. CDR3 bases: TGTGCCAGCAGCCCTCGCCTTACAGATACGCAGTATTTT.

The chain employs TRBV6-5 and TRBJ2-2; D possibly corresponds to TRBD1 (5 bases). From germline, CDR1 is MNHEY and CDR2 SVGAGI. The CDR3 length is 15 residues. Trimming removed 2 bases from V and 0 bases from J, with 7 bases in between. This CDR3 reads CASSYQGSNTGELFF. The DNA for the CDR3 is TGTGCCAGCAGTTACCAGGGATCGAACACCGGGGAGCTGTTTTTT.

This clonotype was recorded a few times. The rearrangement joins TRBV15 to TRBJ2-3, with 15 bases matching TRBD2. The germline V gene encodes CDR1 LNHNV and CDR2 YYDKDF (reference sequence). V shed 0 bases and J 10 bases; nucleotides not matched to a gene: 8. The CDR3 totals 17 residues. The CDR3: CATSRDYGTSGRWAQYF. In DNA, the CDR3 is TGTGCCACCAGCAGAGATTATGGGACTAGCGGGAGGTGGGCGCAGTATTTT.

There are a few counts of this clonotype. The chain couples TRBV28 to TRBJ2-5, with 13 bases lining up with TRBD2. The CDR3 extends over 18 amino acids. The ends lost 4 bases at V and 4 bases at J; junction bases unmatched: 12. The germline CDR1 and CDR2 sequences are MDHEN and SYDVKM. The CDR3: CASSSLLTSGGKGETQYF. CDR3 sequence (DNA): TGTGCCAGCAGTTCCCTTTTGACTAGCGGGGGGAAGGGAGAGACCCAGTACTTC.